This note documents a single T cell receptor beta chain sequence. The data belong to a study of blood T cell repertoires in COVID-19. Study background: Samples came from the United States, Italy and Spain, spanning acute and convalescent COVID-19.

The CDR3 is made up of 18 amino acids. With V trimmed by 0 bases and J by 0 bases, 6 bases remained unmatched. Per the germline V gene, CDR1 is SEHNR and CDR2 is FQNEAQ (reference sequence). The assay was immunoSEQ multiplex PCR, and TCRdb's table has in-frame clones only and misses some. Of under 200,000 clones in the sample, roughly 84% were seen once. This TCR derives from a human donor with acute or convalescent COVID-19. The donor label of this sample is uncertain. V is TRBV7-9 and J is TRBJ2-2; the match to TRBD2 covers 8 bases. The sequencing input was peripheral blood. DNA for the CDR3: TGTGCCAGCAGCTTAGCAGCGGGAGCTGCAACGAACACCGGGGAGCTGTTTTTT. It yields the protein CASSLAAGAATNTGELFF.